This T cell receptor (beta chain) came from a study of CD8 T cells in Susac syndrome. Reverse transcription of 0.5 to 1 ug RNA was performed with random hexamers. TCR beta CDR3 was amplified by immunoSEQ multiplex PCR. This amplification extended across 54 Vbeta and 13 Jbeta segments. MiXCR was run by TCRdb on the immunoSEQ multiplex PCR reads, yielding one entry per CDR3 protein. The sample yields approximately 300,000 distinct CDR3 sequences, 65% to 90% seen once. Relapsing-remitting disease, either stable or active, was present in the multiple sclerosis controls, who were treatment-naive patients. FACS enriched CD8+ TEMRA cells, while bulk CD8+ and CD4+ were negatively isolated. The CDR3 covers 14 residues. Germline V gene data show CDR1 as MGHDK and CDR2 as SYGVNS. The germline V and J ends were trimmed by 2 bases and 6 bases, with 13 bases remaining between them.

This chain links TRBV25-1 with TRBJ1-1, with D perhaps matching TRBD1 (6 bases). Sequencing was carried out using CD8+ T cells from PBMCs. The receptor was isolated from a human donor with multiple sclerosis. CDR3 nucleotide sequence: TGTGCCAGCAGTGAAAATACAGGGTGGGCTGAAGCTTTCTTT. Encoded protein: CASSENTGWAEAFF.